This T cell receptor (beta chain) was sequenced during a study of blood T cell repertoires in COVID-19. The wider study: Samples came from the United States, Italy and Spain, spanning acute and convalescent COVID-19. Sources were T cells, B-cell-depleted T cells, or PBMCs; the material itself was cDNA or gDNA.

Per the study methods: Counts of nucleated cells, estimated from reference gene primer amplification, were obtained. The table came from immunoSEQ multiplex PCR; TCRdb's copy has only in-frame clones and leaves some out. D and trimming come from the DNA, and the V and J calls and clone size come from that table. The sample consists of just over 150,000 clones, roughly 80% of them appearing once. The Seattle patients joined while their infection was active and were tracked longitudinally afterward. Germline V gene sequence: CDR1 SNHLY, CDR2 FYNNEI. The CDR3 covers 12 residues. Trimming shortened V by 3 bases and J by 5 bases, and 7 bases separated the two germline ends.

Input material: peripheral blood. J is TRBJ2-5 and V is TRBV2; D is undetermined. This clonotype originated in a woman between 35 and 50 years old with COVID-19, enrolled during active disease. CDR3 sequence: CASSERRETQYF. For the CDR3, the DNA is TGTGCCAGCAGTGAGCGGCGGGAGACCCAGTACTTC.